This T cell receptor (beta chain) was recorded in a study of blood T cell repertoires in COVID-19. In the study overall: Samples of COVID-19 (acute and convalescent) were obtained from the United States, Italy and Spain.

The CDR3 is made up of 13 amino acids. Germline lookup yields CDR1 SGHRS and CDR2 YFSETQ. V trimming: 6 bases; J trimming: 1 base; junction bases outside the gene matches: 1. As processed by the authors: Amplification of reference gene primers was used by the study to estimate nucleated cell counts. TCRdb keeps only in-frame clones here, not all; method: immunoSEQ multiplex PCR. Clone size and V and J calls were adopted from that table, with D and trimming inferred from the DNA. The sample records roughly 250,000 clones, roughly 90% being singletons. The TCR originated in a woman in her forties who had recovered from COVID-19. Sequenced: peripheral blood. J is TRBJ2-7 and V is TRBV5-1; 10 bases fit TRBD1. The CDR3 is CASKGQGSYEQYF. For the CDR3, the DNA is TGCGCCAGCAAGGGACAGGGGTCCTACGAGCAGTACTTC.